This T cell receptor (beta chain) was identified during a study of T cell responses to AZD1222 COVID-19 vaccine. Study-wide results and caveats: White British ancestry dominated among donors, who included more females, and clonal diversity was possibly underestimated. Dominant at 160-218 and 743-854, vaccine-associated CD4 TCRs also spanned spike.

As regards this clone: Its antigen is as yet unknown.

Only in-frame clones appear in the TCRdb table, and some are missing; sequencing was by immunoSEQ multiplex PCR. The sample records 160,000 or so clones, approximately 90% being singletons. There are 12 residues in the CDR3. Trimming shortened V by 4 bases and J by 3 bases, and 7 bases separated the two germline ends. The germline V gene encodes CDR1 KGHSH and CDR2 LQKENI. The receptor was derived from an adult who received the AZD1222 COVID-19 vaccine. J is TRBJ2-7 and V is TRBV18; D not certain. The sample was peripheral blood, taken 28 days after the second AZD1222 dose. The CDR3 sequence: CASSLANYEQYF. CDR3 nucleotide sequence: TGTGCCAGCTCACTCGCTAACTACGAGCAGTACTTC. The whole variable domain, remainder taken from reference TRBV18 and TRBJ2-7, is NAGVMQNPRHLVRRRGQEARLRCSPMKGHSHVYWYRQLPEEGLKFMVYLQKENIIDESGMPKERFSAEFPKEGPSILRIQQVVRGDSAAYFCASSLANYEQYFGPGTRLTVT.